This T cell receptor (beta chain) stems from a study of regulatory T cells in long-lasting Graves disease. Germline assignment: CDR1 SGHKS and CDR2 YYEKEE (reference sequence). This CDR3 comprises 15 residues. Construction of TCR beta libraries relied on iRepertoire HTBI primers and on Arm-PCR targeting CDR3 regions. Each CDR3 protein is one row after TCRdb ran MiXCR on the multiplex PCR reads. The profile shows 400,000 to 500,000 distinct CDR3 sequences, 21% of them singletons. Study-level findings and limits: TRBV28 was favored in persistent disease, as were TRBJ1-2 and TRBJ2-5.

Points on this clonotype: Its target is not known.

Time point specified: persistent/refractory GD, antithyroid drugs over 5 years with positive TRAb. Construction of the TCR library relied on RNA isolated from PBMCs. From an endocrinology department in Xi'an, China, came the patients. Sequenced material: peripheral blood mononuclear cells (PBMCs), taken when the disease was refractory, from a patient treated with antithyroid drugs. The TCR sequence derives from a female donor with Graves disease. The chain joins TRBV5-5 to TRBJ2-5; TRBD2 aligns across 11 bases. The tail of the sequence fits TRBJ2-1 better, so the J call may be wrong. DNA for the CDR3: TGTGCCAGCTCAGGGGTAGCGGGAGGGCTGGGTGAGCAGTTCTTC. The encoded protein is CASSGVAGGLGEQFF.